The rows below give T cell receptor beta chains drawn from one sample of a study of cytomegalovirus exposure and HLA in healthy donors. TCRdb's table, derived via immunoSEQ multiplex PCR, lists solely in-frame clones and lacks some. The table shows about 240,000 clones, with about 80% occurring only once. Sequencing used PBMCs. The receptors were sampled from a woman aged 60-75 years in good health and CMV-seropositive. Each CDR3 is given with its conserved first and last residue. A D gene is named only where the DNA matches it firmly. Clone sizes are given selectively: once, few, many, or a class where the clone is expanded.

V gene: TRBV4-2; D gene: TRBD2; clone size: -; J gene: TRBJ2-7; CDR3 protein: CASSQTSGRSSYEQYF; CDR3 DNA: TGTGCCAGCAGCCAAACTAGCGGGAGGAGCTCCTACGAGCAGTACTTC
V gene: TRBV5-1; D gene: -; clone size: once; J gene: TRBJ2-2; CDR3 protein: CANSLVRMNTGELFF; CDR3 DNA: TGCGCCAACAGCTTGGTCAGGATGAACACCGGGGAGCTGTTTTTT
V gene: TRBV4-1; D gene: -; clone size: -; J gene: TRBJ2-1; CDR3 protein: CASSHPRVRTYNEQFF; CDR3 DNA: TGCGCCAGCAGCCACCCGAGGGTACGGACCTACAATGAGCAGTTCTTC
V gene: TRBV10-3; D gene: TRBD2; clone size: -; J gene: TRBJ2-1; CDR3 protein: CAIRGSSGFNEQFF; CDR3 DNA: TGTGCCATCAGAGGTTCTAGCGGCTTTAATGAGCAGTTCTTC
V gene: TRBV5-6; D gene: TRBD1; clone size: -; J gene: TRBJ2-6; CDR3 protein: CASSSTGALGSGANVLTF; CDR3 DNA: TGTGCCAGCAGCTCCACAGGGGCCTTAGGGAGTGGGGCCAACGTCCTGACTTTC
V gene: TRBV19; D gene: -; clone size: few; J gene: TRBJ2-5; CDR3 protein: CASGQRFQETQYF; CDR3 DNA: TGTGCCAGTGGGCAGCGGTTCCAAGAGACCCAGTACTTC
V gene: TRBV27; D gene: -; clone size: -; J gene: TRBJ2-2; CDR3 protein: CASSFRRGAGGGTGELFF; CDR3 DNA: TGTGCCAGCAGTTTCCGACGTGGGGCAGGGGGAGGCACCGGGGAGCTGTTTTTT
V gene: TRBV28; D gene: TRBD1; clone size: -; J gene: TRBJ1-2; CDR3 protein: CASSFGTGGVGDTF; CDR3 DNA: TGTGCCAGCAGTTTCGGGACAGGGGGCGTCGGGGACACCTTC
V gene: TRBV2; D gene: TRBD2; clone size: few; J gene: TRBJ2-7; CDR3 protein: CASSDPGLGDSGYF; CDR3 DNA: TGTGCCAGCAGTGACCCGGGACTAGGTGATTCCGGGTACTTC
V gene: TRBV19; D gene: -; clone size: -; J gene: TRBJ1-2; CDR3 protein: CASRVLGQSRYGYTF; CDR3 DNA: TGTGCCAGTAGGGTCCTCGGACAGAGTCGCTATGGCTACACCTTC
V gene: TRBV28; D gene: -; clone size: -; J gene: TRBJ2-3; CDR3 protein: CASRPGTNTDTQYF; CDR3 DNA: TGTGCCAGCAGACCCGGGACAAACACAGATACGCAGTATTTT
V gene: TRBV5-1; D gene: TRBD1; clone size: few; J gene: TRBJ2-5; CDR3 protein: CASRATGDVGGETQYF; CDR3 DNA: TGCGCCAGCAGGGCTACAGGGGACGTTGGGGGAGAGACCCAGTACTTC
V gene: TRBV5-1; D gene: TRBD2; clone size: -; J gene: TRBJ2-1; CDR3 protein: CASSLGLAGAHHEQFF; CDR3 DNA: TGCGCCAGCAGCTTGGGACTAGCGGGGGCCCACCATGAGCAGTTCTTC
V gene: TRBV6-5; D gene: -; clone size: few; J gene: TRBJ2-7; CDR3 protein: CASSTEGRPYEQYF; CDR3 DNA: TGTGCCAGCAGCACGGAGGGGCGACCCTACGAGCAGTACTTC
V gene: TRBV7-3; D gene: -; clone size: -; J gene: TRBJ2-2; CDR3 protein: CASSFGTGELFF; CDR3 DNA: TGTGCCAGCAGCTTCGGGACCGGGGAGCTGTTTTTT
V gene: TRBV6-5; D gene: -; clone size: -; J gene: TRBJ2-3; CDR3 protein: CASRLGVHADTQYF; CDR3 DNA: TGTGCCAGCCGTTTAGGGGTGCACGCAGATACGCAGTATTTT
V gene: TRBV5-5; D gene: -; clone size: -; J gene: TRBJ2-5; CDR3 protein: CASSLVVGKETQYF; CDR3 DNA: TGTGCCAGCAGCTTGGTTGTCGGGAAAGAGACCCAGTACTTC
V gene: TRBV6-6; D gene: -; clone size: few; J gene: TRBJ2-1; CDR3 protein: CASSYSTSGNEQFF; CDR3 DNA: TGTGCCAGCAGTTACTCGACAAGCGGCAATGAGCAGTTCTTC
V gene: TRBV19; D gene: -; clone size: -; J gene: TRBJ1-1; CDR3 protein: CASRNRLNTEAFF; CDR3 DNA: TGTGCCAGTAGGAACAGATTGAACACTGAAGCTTTCTTT
V gene: TRBV5-1; D gene: TRBD2; clone size: -; J gene: TRBJ2-1; CDR3 protein: CASSPTWSGRAPGNEQFF; CDR3 DNA: TGCGCCAGCAGCCCGACTTGGAGCGGGAGGGCTCCCGGAAATGAGCAGTTCTTC
V gene: TRBV7-7; D gene: TRBD2; clone size: -; J gene: TRBJ2-1; CDR3 protein: CASSPLPGLAGINEQFF; CDR3 DNA: TGTGCTAGCAGCCCGCTACCGGGACTAGCGGGAATAAATGAGCAGTTCTTC
V gene: TRBV6-1; D gene: -; clone size: -; J gene: TRBJ1-3; CDR3 protein: CASGQGPVSGNTIYF; CDR3 DNA: TGTGCCAGCGGCCAGGGGCCGGTCTCTGGAAACACCATATATTTT
V gene: TRBV2; D gene: TRBD1; clone size: -; J gene: TRBJ1-3; CDR3 protein: CASSDEGAKGNTIYF; CDR3 DNA: TGTGCCAGCAGTGATGAGGGGGCGAAAGGAAACACCATATATTTT
V gene: TRBV5-4; D gene: -; clone size: -; J gene: TRBJ1-2; CDR3 protein: CASSQYRQGGGYTF; CDR3 DNA: TGTGCCAGCAGCCAATATCGGCAGGGAGGAGGCTACACCTTC
V gene: TRBV7-9; D gene: -; clone size: few; J gene: TRBJ1-4; CDR3 protein: CASSLDTGREKLFF; CDR3 DNA: TGTGCCAGCAGCTTGGATACAGGGCGGGAAAAACTGTTTTTT
V gene: TRBV4-1; D gene: -; clone size: -; J gene: TRBJ2-7; CDR3 protein: CASSPERREAYEQYF; CDR3 DNA: TGCGCCAGCAGCCCCGAGCGGCGCGAGGCCTACGAGCAGTACTTC
V gene: TRBV5-6; D gene: TRBD1; clone size: -; J gene: TRBJ2-5; CDR3 protein: CASSWRTGVETQYF; CDR3 DNA: TGTGCCAGCAGCTGGCGGACAGGGGTGGAGACCCAGTACTTC
V gene: TRBV4-1; D gene: -; clone size: -; J gene: TRBJ2-5; CDR3 protein: CASKPLGGARETQYF; CDR3 DNA: TGCGCCAGCAAGCCCCTGGGGGGAGCGAGAGAGACCCAGTACTTC
V gene: TRBV27; D gene: -; clone size: -; J gene: TRBJ2-2; CDR3 protein: CASSLSMTSMFGELFF; CDR3 DNA: TGTGCCAGCAGTTTATCGATGACTAGTATGTTCGGGGAGCTGTTTTTT
V gene: TRBV5-5; D gene: -; clone size: -; J gene: TRBJ1-1; CDR3 protein: CASSAQVAEAFF; CDR3 DNA: TGTGCCAGCAGCGCACAGGTGGCTGAAGCTTTCTTT
V gene: TRBV19; D gene: TRBD1; clone size: -; J gene: TRBJ2-7; CDR3 protein: CASSVTGGSYEQYF; CDR3 DNA: TGTGCCAGTAGTGTTACAGGGGGGTCCTACGAGCAGTACTTC
V gene: TRBV28; D gene: TRBD1; clone size: -; J gene: TRBJ2-7; CDR3 protein: CASSYGTGGYEQYF; CDR3 DNA: TGTGCCAGCAGTTACGGGACAGGGGGCTACGAGCAGTACTTC
V gene: TRBV4-1; D gene: -; clone size: -; J gene: TRBJ2-1; CDR3 protein: CASSAMAANNEQFF; CDR3 DNA: TGCGCCAGCAGCGCTATGGCGGCTAACAATGAGCAGTTCTTC
V gene: TRBV5-4; D gene: TRBD2; clone size: -; J gene: TRBJ2-1; CDR3 protein: CASQTSGRNEQFF; CDR3 DNA: TGTGCCAGCCAGACTAGCGGGAGAAATGAGCAGTTCTTC
V gene: TRBV2; D gene: TRBD2; clone size: -; J gene: TRBJ2-1; CDR3 protein: CASSDTPGTSGYNEQFF; CDR3 DNA: TGTGCCAGCAGTGATACTCCCGGGACTAGCGGATACAATGAGCAGTTCTTC
V gene: TRBV6-5; D gene: TRBD1; clone size: few; J gene: TRBJ2-7; CDR3 protein: CASSPTGTYEQYF; CDR3 DNA: TGTGCCAGCAGCCCGACAGGGACCTACGAGCAGTACTTC
V gene: TRBV6-1; D gene: -; clone size: -; J gene: TRBJ1-1; CDR3 protein: CASSEHVATEAFF; CDR3 DNA: TGTGCCAGCAGTGAACACGTGGCCACTGAAGCTTTCTTT
V gene: TRBV4-1; D gene: -; clone size: -; J gene: TRBJ2-1; CDR3 protein: CASSQVPGQGATNEQFF; CDR3 DNA: TGCGCCAGCAGCCAAGTTCCGGGACAAGGGGCTACCAATGAGCAGTTCTTC
V gene: TRBV7-9; D gene: -; clone size: -; J gene: TRBJ2-5; CDR3 protein: CASSLALGRETQYF; CDR3 DNA: TGTGCCAGCAGCTTAGCGCTTGGGAGAGAGACCCAGTACTTC
V gene: TRBV5-4; D gene: TRBD2; clone size: -; J gene: TRBJ2-1; CDR3 protein: CASSKGSGSSYNEQFF; CDR3 DNA: TGTGCCAGCAGTAAGGGGAGCGGGAGCTCCTACAATGAGCAGTTCTTC
V gene: TRBV7-9; D gene: TRBD1; clone size: -; J gene: TRBJ2-7; CDR3 protein: CASSSTGGRGYEQYF; CDR3 DNA: TGTGCCAGCAGCTCTACAGGGGGAAGGGGCTACGAGCAGTACTTC
V gene: TRBV6-1; D gene: TRBD1; clone size: -; J gene: TRBJ2-7; CDR3 protein: CASSSWGQAYEQYF; CDR3 DNA: TGTGCCAGCAGCTCCTGGGGACAGGCCTACGAGCAGTACTTC
V gene: TRBV11-2; D gene: TRBD2; clone size: -; J gene: TRBJ2-6; CDR3 protein: CASSLDIAGVFGGANVLTF; CDR3 DNA: TGTGCCAGCAGCTTAGATATAGCGGGAGTATTTGGTGGGGCCAACGTCCTGACTTTC
V gene: TRBV4-2; D gene: TRBD2; clone size: -; J gene: TRBJ2-7; CDR3 protein: CASSPPSGSGNYEQYF; CDR3 DNA: TGTGCCAGCAGCCCACCTTCGGGTAGCGGGAACTACGAGCAGTACTTC
V gene: TRBV7-3; D gene: TRBD2; clone size: -; J gene: TRBJ2-1; CDR3 protein: CASSLDRVRGLLMDEQFF; CDR3 DNA: TGTGCCAGCAGTCTAGATCGGGTTAGGGGACTACTAATGGATGAGCAGTTCTTC
V gene: TRBV6-5; D gene: TRBD1; clone size: -; J gene: TRBJ2-4; CDR3 protein: CASSYFPGGGNIQYF; CDR3 DNA: TGTGCCAGCAGTTACTTCCCAGGGGGCGGAAACATTCAGTACTTC
V gene: TRBV7-9; D gene: TRBD1; clone size: -; J gene: TRBJ1-1; CDR3 protein: CASSFRQGVGEAFF; CDR3 DNA: TGTGCCAGCAGCTTTAGGCAGGGGGTTGGTGAAGCTTTCTTT
V gene: TRBV5-1; D gene: TRBD2; clone size: few; J gene: TRBJ2-7; CDR3 protein: CASSLVGGGPQDEQYF; CDR3 DNA: TGCGCCAGCAGCTTGGTTGGGGGAGGGCCTCAAGACGAGCAGTACTTC
V gene: TRBV7-2; D gene: TRBD1; clone size: -; J gene: TRBJ2-7; CDR3 protein: CASSRTGVREQYF; CDR3 DNA: TGTGCCAGCAGCCGGACAGGGGTGAGGGAGCAGTACTTC
V gene: TRBV11-3; D gene: -; clone size: -; J gene: TRBJ2-5; CDR3 protein: CASSLGVGETQYF; CDR3 DNA: TGTGCCAGCAGCCTGGGAGTCGGAGAGACCCAGTACTTC
V gene: TRBV6-5; D gene: -; clone size: few; J gene: TRBJ1-2; CDR3 protein: CGSGQANYGYTF; CDR3 DNA: TGTGGATCGGGACAAGCAAACTATGGCTACACCTTC
V gene: TRBV30; D gene: TRBD2; clone size: -; J gene: TRBJ2-7; CDR3 protein: CAWRTSGGTYEQYF; CDR3 DNA: TGTGCCTGGAGGACTAGCGGGGGGACCTACGAGCAGTACTTC
V gene: TRBV5-1; D gene: TRBD1; clone size: -; J gene: TRBJ2-7; CDR3 protein: CASSYTGTGSRENEQYF; CDR3 DNA: TGCGCCAGCAGCTACACCGGGACAGGGTCGAGGGAGAACGAGCAGTACTTC
V gene: TRBV9; D gene: -; clone size: -; J gene: TRBJ2-1; CDR3 protein: CASSVGGGYNEQFF; CDR3 DNA: TGTGCCAGCAGCGTAGGGGGAGGTTACAATGAGCAGTTCTTC
V gene: TRBV28; D gene: -; clone size: -; J gene: TRBJ1-3; CDR3 protein: CASSLFPGQTVGNTIYF; CDR3 DNA: TGTGCCAGCAGTTTATTCCCTGGACAGACTGTGGGAAACACCATATATTTT
V gene: TRBV11-3; D gene: TRBD2; clone size: -; J gene: TRBJ2-1; CDR3 protein: CASSPGLAGDRAYNEQFF; CDR3 DNA: TGTGCCAGCAGCCCGGGACTAGCGGGAGATCGGGCCTACAATGAGCAGTTCTTC
V gene: TRBV28; D gene: TRBD2; clone size: -; J gene: TRBJ2-3; CDR3 protein: CASGTSGRADTQYF; CDR3 DNA: TGTGCCAGCGGTACTAGCGGGAGAGCAGATACGCAGTATTTT